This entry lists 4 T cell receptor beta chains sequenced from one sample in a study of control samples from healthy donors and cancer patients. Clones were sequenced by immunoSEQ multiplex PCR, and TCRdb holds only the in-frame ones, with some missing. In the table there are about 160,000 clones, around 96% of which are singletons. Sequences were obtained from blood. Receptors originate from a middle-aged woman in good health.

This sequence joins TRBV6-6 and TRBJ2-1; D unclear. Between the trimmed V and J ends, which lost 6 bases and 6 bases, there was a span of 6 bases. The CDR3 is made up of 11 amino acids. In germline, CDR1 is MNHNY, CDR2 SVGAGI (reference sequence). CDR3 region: CASREANEQFF. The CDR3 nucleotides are TGTGCCAGCAGAGAAGCCAATGAGCAGTTCTTC.

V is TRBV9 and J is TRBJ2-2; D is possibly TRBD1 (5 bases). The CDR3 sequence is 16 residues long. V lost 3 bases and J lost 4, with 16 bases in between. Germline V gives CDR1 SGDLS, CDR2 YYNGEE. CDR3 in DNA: TGTGCCAGCAGCGGGGCCAGGGATAGGCGCACCGGGGAGCTGTTTTTT. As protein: CASSGARDRRTGELFF.

The CDR3 protein is CASSFDREDYTF. CDR3 nucleotides: TGTGCCAGCAGCTTTGACAGGGAAGACTACACCTTC. The rearrangement uses TRBV5-6 and TRBJ1-2; 7 nucleotides align to TRBD1. In germline, CDR1 is SGHDT, CDR2 YYEEEE. V trimming: 2 bases; J trimming: 10 bases; junction bases outside the gene matches: 5. The length of the CDR3 is 12 residues. Full variable domain (rest looked up from reference TRBV5-6 and TRBJ1-2): DAGVTQSPTHLIKTRGQQVTLRCSPKSGHDTVSWYQQALGQGPQFIFQYYEEEERQRGNFPDRFSGHQFPNYSSELNVNALLLGDSALYLCASSFDREDYTFGSGTRLTVV.

Here the CDR3 reads CASSLAVGKGWNEQFF. CDR3 DNA sequence: TGCGCCAGCAGCTTGGCCGTAGGGAAGGGGTGGAATGAGCAGTTCTTC. The chain is built from TRBV5-1 and TRBJ2-1; tentatively, D is TRBD1 (5 bases). This CDR3 comprises 16 residues. Germline CDR1 SGHRS, CDR2 YFSETQ. Trimming left V 0 bases short and J 7 bases short, with 17 bases between.